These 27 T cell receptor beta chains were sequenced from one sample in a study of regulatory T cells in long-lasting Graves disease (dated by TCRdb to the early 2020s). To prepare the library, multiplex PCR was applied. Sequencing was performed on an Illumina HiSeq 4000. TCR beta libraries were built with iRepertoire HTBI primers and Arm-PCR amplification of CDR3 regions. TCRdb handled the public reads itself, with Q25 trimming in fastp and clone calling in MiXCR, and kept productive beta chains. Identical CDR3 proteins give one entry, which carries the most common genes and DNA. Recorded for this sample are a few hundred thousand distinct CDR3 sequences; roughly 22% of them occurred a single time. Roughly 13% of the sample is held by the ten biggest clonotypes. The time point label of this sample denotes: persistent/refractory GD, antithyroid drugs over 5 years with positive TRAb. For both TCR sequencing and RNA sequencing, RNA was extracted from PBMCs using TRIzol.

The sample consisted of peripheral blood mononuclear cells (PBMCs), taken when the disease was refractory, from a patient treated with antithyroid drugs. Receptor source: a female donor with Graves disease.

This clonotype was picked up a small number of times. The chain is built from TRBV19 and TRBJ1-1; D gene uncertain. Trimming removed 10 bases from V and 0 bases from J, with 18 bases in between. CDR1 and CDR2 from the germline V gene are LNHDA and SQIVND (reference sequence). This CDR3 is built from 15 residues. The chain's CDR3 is CATRWTATLNTEAFF. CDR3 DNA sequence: TGTGCCACCAGGTGGACGGCTACATTGAACACTGAAGCTTTCTTT.

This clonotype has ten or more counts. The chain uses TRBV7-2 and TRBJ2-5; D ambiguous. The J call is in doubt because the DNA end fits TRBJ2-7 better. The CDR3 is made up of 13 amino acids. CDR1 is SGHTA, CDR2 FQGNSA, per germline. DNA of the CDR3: TGTGCCAGCAGCCAGAATCAGCAGTCCGAGCAGTACTTC. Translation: CASSQNQQSEQYF.

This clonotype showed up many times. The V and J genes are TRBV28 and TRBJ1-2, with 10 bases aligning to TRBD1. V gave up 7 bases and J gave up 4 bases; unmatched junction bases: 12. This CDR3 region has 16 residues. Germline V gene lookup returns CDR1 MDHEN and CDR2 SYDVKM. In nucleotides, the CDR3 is TGTGCCAGCACTCTCCCGGAGGGGGACAGGGGCTATGGCTACACCTTC. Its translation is CASTLPEGDRGYGYTF.

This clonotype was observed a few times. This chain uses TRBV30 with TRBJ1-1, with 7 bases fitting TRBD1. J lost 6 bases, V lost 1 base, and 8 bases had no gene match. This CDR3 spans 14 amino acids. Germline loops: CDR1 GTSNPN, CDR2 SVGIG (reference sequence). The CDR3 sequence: CAWSEPTGRAEAFF. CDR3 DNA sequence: TGTGCCTGGAGTGAACCGACAGGGAGGGCTGAAGCTTTCTTT.

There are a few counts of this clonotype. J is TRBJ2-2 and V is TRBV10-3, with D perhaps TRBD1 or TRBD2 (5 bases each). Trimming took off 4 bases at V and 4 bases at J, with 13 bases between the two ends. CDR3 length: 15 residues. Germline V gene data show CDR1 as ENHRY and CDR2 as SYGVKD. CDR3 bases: TGTGCCATCAGTGGACTCCGGGACCTCACCGGGGAGCTGTTTTTT. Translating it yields CAISGLRDLTGELFF.

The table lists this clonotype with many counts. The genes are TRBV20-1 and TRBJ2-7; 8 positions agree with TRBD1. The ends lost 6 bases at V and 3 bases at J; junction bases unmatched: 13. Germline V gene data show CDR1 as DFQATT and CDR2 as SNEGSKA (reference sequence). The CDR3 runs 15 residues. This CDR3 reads CSAIPGTGAIYEQYF. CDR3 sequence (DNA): TGCAGTGCAATCCCCGGGACAGGCGCGATCTACGAGCAGTACTTC.

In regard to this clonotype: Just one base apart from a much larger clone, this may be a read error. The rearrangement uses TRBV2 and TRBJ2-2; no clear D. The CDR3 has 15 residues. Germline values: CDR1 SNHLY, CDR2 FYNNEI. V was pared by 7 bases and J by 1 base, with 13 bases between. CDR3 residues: CASKTSKGNTGELFF. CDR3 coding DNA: TGTGCCAGCAAGACGAGTAAGGGGAACACCGGGGAGCTGTTTTTT.

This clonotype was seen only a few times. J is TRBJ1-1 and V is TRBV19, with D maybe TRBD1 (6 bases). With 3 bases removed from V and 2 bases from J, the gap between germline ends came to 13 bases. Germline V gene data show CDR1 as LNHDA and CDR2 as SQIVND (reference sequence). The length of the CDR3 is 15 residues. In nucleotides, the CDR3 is TGTGCCAGTAGTATCTCCGGGACATCCAACACTGAAGCTTTCTTT. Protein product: CASSISGTSNTEAFF.

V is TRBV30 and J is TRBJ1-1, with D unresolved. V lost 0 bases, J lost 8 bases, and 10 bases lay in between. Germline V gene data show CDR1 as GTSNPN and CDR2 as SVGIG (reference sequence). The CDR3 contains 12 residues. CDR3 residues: CAWSVPSVEAFF. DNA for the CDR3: TGTGCCTGGAGTGTACCCTCAGTGGAAGCTTTCTTT.

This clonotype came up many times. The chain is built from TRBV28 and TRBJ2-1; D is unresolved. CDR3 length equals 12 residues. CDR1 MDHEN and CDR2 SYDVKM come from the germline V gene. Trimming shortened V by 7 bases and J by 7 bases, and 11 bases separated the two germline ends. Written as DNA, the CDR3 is TGTGCCAGCACAAGAGTTGGGAATGAGCAGTTCTTC. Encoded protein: CASTRVGNEQFF.

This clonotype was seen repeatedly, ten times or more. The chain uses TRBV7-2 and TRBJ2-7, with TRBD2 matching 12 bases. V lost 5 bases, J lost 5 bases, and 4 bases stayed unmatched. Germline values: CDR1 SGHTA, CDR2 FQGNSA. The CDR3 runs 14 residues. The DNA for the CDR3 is TGTGCCAGCAGCACTGGACTAGCGGGAAACGAGCAGTACTTC. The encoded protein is CASSTGLAGNEQYF.

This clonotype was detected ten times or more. For the CDR3, the DNA is TGTGCCAGCAGAGACGGGACAGCCTACGAGCAGTACTTC. Protein product: CASRDGTAYEQYF. This chain uses TRBV6-2 or TRBV6-3 with TRBJ2-7; 7 positions agree with TRBD1. From germline, CDR1 is MNHEY and CDR2 SVGEGT. The CDR3 is 13 amino acids. Trimming cost V 6 bases and J 2 bases; bases outside gene matches: 4.

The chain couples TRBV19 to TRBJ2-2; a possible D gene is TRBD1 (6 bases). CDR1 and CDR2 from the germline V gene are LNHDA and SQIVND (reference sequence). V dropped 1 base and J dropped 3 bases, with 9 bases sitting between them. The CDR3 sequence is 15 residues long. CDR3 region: CASSIGAGDTGELFF. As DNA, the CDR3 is TGTGCCAGTAGTATAGGGGCAGGGGACACCGGGGAGCTGTTTTTT.

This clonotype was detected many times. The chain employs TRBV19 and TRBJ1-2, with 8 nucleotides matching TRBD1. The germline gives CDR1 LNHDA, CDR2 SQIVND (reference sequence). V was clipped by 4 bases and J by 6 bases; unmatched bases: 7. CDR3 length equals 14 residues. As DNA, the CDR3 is TGTGCCAGTAGTACCCCGACAGGGGAACATGGCTACACCTTC. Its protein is CASSTPTGEHGYTF.

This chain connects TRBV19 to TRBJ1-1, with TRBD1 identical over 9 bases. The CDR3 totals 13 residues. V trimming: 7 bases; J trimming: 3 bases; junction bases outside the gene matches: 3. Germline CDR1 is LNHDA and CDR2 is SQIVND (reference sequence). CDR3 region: CASKRDRDTEAFF. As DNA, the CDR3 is TGTGCCAGTAAGCGGGACAGGGACACTGAAGCTTTCTTT. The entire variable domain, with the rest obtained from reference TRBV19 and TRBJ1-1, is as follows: DGGITQSPKYLFRKEGQNVTLSCEQNLNHDAMYWYRQDPGQGLRLIYYSQIVNDFQKGDIAEGYSVSREKKESFPLTVTSAQKNPTAFYLCASKRDRDTEAFFGQGTRLTVV.

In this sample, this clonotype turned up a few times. This chain's CDR3 is CASSQPLRAGDDHGYTF. The CDR3 DNA is TGCGCCAGCAGCCAACCACTGCGGGCAGGGGACGATCATGGCTACACCTTC. This sequence joins TRBV4-1 and TRBJ1-2, with a possible D match to TRBD1 (6 bases). V lost 2 bases to trimming and J lost 6 bases, with 22 bases between them. This CDR3 comprises 17 residues. Looked up from germline, CDR1 is MGHRA and CDR2 is YSYEKL.

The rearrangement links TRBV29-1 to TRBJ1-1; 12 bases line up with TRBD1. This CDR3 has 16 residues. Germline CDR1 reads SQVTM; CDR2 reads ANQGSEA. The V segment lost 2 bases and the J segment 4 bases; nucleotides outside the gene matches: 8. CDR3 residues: CSVESGQGARSTEAFF. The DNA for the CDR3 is TGCAGCGTTGAATCGGGACAGGGGGCCCGGAGCACTGAAGCTTTCTTT.

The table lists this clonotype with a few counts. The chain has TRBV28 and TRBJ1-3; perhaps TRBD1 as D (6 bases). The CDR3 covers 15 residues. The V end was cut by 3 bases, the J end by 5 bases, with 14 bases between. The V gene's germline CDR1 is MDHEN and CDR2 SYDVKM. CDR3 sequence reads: CASSFPRGQRNTIYF. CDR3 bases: TGTGCCAGCAGTTTCCCCCGGGGGCAGAGAAACACCATATATTTT.

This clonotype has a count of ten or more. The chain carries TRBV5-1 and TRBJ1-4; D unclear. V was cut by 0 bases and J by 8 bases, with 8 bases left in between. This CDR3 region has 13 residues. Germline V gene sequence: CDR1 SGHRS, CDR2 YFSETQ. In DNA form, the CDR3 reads TGCGCCAGCAGCTTGGGACCCCGGGAAAAACTGTTTTTT. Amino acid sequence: CASSLGPREKLFF.

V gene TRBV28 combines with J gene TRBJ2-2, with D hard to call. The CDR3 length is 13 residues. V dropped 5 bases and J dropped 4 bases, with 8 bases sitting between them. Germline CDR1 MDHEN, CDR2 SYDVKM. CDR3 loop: CASSAHSTGELFF. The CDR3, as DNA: TGTGCCAGCAGTGCCCATAGCACCGGGGAGCTGTTTTTT.

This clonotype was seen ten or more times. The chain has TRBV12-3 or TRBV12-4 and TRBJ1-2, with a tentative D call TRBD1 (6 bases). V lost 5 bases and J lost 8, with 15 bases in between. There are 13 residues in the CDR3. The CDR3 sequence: CASSVQGVGGYTF. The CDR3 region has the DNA TGTGCCAGCAGTGTACAGGGAGTTGGAGGCTACACCTTC.

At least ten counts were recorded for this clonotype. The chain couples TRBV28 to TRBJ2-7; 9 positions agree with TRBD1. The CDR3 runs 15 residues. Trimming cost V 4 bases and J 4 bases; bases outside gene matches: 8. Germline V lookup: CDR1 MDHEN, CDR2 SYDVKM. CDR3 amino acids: CASSSPWDRAYEQYF. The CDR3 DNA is TGTGCCAGCAGTTCCCCGTGGGACAGGGCTTACGAGCAGTACTTC. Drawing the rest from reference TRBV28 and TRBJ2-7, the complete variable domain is DVKVTQSSRYLVKRTGEKVFLECVQDMDHENMFWYRQDPGLGLRLIYFSYDVKMKEKGDIPEGYSVSREKKERFSLILESASTNQTSMYLCASSSPWDRAYEQYFGPGTRLTVT.

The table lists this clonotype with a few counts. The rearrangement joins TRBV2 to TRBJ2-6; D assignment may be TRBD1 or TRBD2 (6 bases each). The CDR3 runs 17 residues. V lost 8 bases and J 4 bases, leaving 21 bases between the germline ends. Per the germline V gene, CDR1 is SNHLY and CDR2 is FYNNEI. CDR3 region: CASSSAWGASGANVLTF. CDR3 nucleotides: TGTGCCAGCTCTTCAGCGTGGGGGGCGTCCGGGGCCAACGTCCTGACTTTC.

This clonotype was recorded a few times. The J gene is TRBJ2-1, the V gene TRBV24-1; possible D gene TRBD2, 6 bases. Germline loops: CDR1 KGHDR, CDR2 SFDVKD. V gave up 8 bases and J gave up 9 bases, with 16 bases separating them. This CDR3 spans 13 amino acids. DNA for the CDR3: TGTGCCACCAAGGGGACTCTAGGCGGTGAGCAGTTCTTC. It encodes CATKGTLGGEQFF.

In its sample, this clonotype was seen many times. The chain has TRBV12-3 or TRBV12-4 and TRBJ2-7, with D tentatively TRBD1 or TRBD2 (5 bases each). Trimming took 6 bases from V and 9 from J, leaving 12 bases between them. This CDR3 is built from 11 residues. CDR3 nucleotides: TGTGCCAGCAGCGGGACCGCAGGGCAGTACTTC. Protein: CASSGTAGQYF.

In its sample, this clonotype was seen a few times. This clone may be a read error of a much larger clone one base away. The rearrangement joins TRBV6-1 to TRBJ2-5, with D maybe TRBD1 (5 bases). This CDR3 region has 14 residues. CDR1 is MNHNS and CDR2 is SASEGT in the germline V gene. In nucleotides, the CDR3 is TGTGCCAGCAACGAGCAGGGTTCCCAAGGGACCCAGTACTTC. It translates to CASNEQGSQGTQYF.

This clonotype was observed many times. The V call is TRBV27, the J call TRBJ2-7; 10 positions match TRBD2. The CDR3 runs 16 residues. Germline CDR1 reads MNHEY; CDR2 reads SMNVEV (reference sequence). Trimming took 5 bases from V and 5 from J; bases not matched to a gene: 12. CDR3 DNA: TGTGCCAGCAGTCCGATAACGGCTAGCGGGAGCAACGAGCAGTACTTC. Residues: CASSPITASGSNEQYF.